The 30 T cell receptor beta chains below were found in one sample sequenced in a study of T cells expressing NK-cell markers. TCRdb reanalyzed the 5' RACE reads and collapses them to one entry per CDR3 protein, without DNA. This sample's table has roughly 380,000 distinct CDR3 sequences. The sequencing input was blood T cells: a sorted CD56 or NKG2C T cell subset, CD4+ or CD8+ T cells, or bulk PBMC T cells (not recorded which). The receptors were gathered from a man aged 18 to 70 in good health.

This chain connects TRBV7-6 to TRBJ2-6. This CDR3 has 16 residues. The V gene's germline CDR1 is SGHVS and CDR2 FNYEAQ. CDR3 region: CASSKSRGSGANVLTF.

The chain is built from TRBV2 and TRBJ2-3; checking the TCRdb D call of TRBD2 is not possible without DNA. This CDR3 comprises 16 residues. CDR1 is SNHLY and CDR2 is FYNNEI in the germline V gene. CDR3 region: CASSDVLAPNTDTQYF.

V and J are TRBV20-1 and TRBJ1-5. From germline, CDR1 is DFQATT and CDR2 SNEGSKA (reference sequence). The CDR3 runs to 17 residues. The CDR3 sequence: CSPVGGQASNSNQPQHF.

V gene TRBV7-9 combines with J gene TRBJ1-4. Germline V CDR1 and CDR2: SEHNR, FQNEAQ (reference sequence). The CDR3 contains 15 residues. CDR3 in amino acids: CASSLGAGTNEKLFF.

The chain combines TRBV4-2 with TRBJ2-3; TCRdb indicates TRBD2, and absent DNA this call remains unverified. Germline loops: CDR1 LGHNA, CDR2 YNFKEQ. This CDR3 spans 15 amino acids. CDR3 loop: CASSHGSGGSDTQYF.

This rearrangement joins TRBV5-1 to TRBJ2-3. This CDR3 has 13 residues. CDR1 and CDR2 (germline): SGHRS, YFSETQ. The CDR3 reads CASSLGFTDTQYF.

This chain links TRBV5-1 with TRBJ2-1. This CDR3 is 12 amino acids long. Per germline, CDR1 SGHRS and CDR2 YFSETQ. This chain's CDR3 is CASSDQWDEQFF.

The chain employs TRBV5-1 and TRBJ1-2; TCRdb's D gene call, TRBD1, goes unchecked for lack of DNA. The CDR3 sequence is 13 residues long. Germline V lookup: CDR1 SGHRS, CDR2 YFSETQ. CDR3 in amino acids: CASRLSPGDGYTF. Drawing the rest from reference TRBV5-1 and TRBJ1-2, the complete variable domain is KAGVTQTPRYLIKTRGQQVTLSCSPISGHRSVSWYQQTPGQGLQFLFEYFSETQRNKGNFPGRFSGRQFSNSRSEMNVSTLELGDSALYLCASRLSPGDGYTFGSGTRLTVV.

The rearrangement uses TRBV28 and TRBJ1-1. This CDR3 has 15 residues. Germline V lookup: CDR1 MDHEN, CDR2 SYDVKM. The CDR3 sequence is CASSHIKVLNTEAFF.

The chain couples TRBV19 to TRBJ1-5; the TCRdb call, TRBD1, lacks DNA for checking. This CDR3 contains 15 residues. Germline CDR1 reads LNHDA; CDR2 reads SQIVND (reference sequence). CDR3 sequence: CASKGVGGLNQPQHF.

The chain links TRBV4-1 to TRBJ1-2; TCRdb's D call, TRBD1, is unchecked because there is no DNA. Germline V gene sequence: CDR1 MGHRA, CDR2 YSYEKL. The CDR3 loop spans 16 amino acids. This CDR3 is CASSQEVGGRGYGYTF.

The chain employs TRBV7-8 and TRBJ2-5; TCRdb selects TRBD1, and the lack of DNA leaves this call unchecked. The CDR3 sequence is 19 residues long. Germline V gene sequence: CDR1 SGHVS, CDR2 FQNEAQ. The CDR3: CASSLATSLGQGVGKTQYF.

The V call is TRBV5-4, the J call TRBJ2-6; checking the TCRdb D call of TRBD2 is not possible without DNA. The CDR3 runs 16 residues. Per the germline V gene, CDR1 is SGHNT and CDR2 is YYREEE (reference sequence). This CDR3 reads CASRPSFRGMSNVLTF.

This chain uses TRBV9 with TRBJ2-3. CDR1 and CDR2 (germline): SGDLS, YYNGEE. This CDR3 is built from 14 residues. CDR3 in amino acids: CASSVDHLTDTQYF.

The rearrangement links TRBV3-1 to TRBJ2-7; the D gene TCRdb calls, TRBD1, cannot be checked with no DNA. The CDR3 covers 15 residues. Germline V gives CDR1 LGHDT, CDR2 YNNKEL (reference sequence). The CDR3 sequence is CASSQNPRGIYEQYF.

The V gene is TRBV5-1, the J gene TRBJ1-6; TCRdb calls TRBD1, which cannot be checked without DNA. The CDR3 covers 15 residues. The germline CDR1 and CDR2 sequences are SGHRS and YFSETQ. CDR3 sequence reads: CASRDGTVSNSPLHF.

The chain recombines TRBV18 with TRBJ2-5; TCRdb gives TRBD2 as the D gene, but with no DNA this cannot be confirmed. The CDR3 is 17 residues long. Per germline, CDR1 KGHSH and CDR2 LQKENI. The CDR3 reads CASSPTVGGGPIETQYF.

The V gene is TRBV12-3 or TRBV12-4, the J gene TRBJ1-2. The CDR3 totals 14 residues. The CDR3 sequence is CASTSTPGVHGYTF.

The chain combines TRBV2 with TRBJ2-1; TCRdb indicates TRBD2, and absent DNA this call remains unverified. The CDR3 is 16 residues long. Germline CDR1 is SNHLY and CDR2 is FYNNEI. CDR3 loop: CASKRGELANYNEQFF.

Here the CDR3 reads CASSSLYNSPLHF. The V and J genes are TRBV6-6 and TRBJ1-6. This CDR3 spans 13 amino acids. CDR1 and CDR2 (germline): MNHNY, SVGAGI (reference sequence).

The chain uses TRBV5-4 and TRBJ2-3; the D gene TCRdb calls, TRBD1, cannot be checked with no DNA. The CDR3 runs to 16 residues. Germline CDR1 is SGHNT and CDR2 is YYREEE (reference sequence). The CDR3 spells CASSPWGGGNTDTQYF.

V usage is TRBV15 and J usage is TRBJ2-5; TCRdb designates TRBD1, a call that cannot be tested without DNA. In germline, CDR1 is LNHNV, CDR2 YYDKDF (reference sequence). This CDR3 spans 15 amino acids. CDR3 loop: CATSRGGESRETQYF.

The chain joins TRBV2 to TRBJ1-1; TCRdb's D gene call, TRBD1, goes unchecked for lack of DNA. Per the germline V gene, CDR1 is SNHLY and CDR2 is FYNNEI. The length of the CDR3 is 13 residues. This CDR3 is CASRRDRVGEAFF.

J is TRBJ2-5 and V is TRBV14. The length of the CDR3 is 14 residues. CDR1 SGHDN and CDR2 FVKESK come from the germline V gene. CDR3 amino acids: CASSHGVGVETQYF.

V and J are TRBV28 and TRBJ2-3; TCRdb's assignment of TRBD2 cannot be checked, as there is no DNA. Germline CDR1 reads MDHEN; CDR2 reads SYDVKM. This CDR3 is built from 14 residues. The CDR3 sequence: CASRAVGRTDTQYF.

The CDR3 sequence is CASSLGQGIGQPQHF. The chain employs TRBV12-3 or TRBV12-4 and TRBJ1-5; TCRdb calls TRBD1, which cannot be checked without DNA. The CDR3 extends over 15 amino acids.

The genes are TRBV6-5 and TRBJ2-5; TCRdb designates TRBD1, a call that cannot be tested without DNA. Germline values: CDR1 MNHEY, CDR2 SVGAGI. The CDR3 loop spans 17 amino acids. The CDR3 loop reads CASSSDLYRGFGETQYF.

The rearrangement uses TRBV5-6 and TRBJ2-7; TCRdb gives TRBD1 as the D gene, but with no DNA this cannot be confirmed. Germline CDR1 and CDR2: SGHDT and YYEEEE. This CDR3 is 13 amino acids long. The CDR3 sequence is CASSRGTPGEQYF.

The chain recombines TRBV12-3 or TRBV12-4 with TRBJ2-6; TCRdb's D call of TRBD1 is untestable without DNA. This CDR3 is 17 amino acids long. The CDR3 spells CASSLGQGRPGANVLTF.

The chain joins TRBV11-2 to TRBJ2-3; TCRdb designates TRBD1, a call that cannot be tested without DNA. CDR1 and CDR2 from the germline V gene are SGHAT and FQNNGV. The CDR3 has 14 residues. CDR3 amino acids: CASRHGLPADTQYF.